This passage covers 13 T cell receptor beta chains from one sample sequenced in a study of naive and memory T cell subsets. The SP2 primer and nested alpha and beta constant region primers amplified ligated cDNA in four rounds. TCRdb re-called the UMI-ligation and nested PCR reads through MiXCR, storing one row per CDR3 protein. The repertoire holds 30,000 to 35,000 distinct CDR3 sequences, with about 6.2% as singletons. Treatment described: skin biopsy from PPD injection site in Mantoux-positive individual. An oligonucleotide containing a UMI was ligated to the 3' end of TCR cDNA. The sample here was skin, taken from a tuberculin skin test site. The origin of the receptors is an adult in good health.

This clonotype was recorded at least ten times. The chain uses TRBV20-1 and TRBJ1-1; D is uncertain. V lost 3 bases, J lost 3 bases, and 5 bases lay in between. CDR1 and CDR2 from the germline V gene are DFQATT and SNEGSKA (reference sequence). CDR3 length: 11 residues. CDR3 sequence reads: CSARLDTEAFF. The CDR3 nucleotides read TGCAGTGCTAGGTTGGACACTGAAGCTTTCTTT.

This clonotype was seen ten or more times. This rearrangement joins TRBV9 to TRBJ2-3, with 12 bases lining up with TRBD2. The CDR3 covers 16 residues. V lost 0 bases and J lost 4; bases outside the gene matches: 3. The germline CDR1 and CDR2 sequences are SGDLS and YYNGEE. CDR3 sequence (DNA): TGTGCCAGCAGCGTAGCCCTAGCGGGGGGGCCAGATACGCAGTATTTT. Residues: CASSVALAGGPDTQYF.

The table lists this clonotype with many counts. The CDR3 region has the DNA TGTGCCAGCAGCCCGGGACTAGGTCAAGAGACCCAGTACTTC. Translated: CASSPGLGQETQYF. The rearrangement joins TRBV6-1 to TRBJ2-5; TRBD2 matches at 8 bases. With V trimmed by 6 bases and J by 2 bases, 5 bases remained unmatched. Germline V lookup: CDR1 MNHNS, CDR2 SASEGT. This CDR3 is built from 14 residues.

This clonotype has a count of ten or more. The chain employs TRBV12-3 or TRBV12-4 and TRBJ2-1; unclear D gene. The CDR3 has 14 residues. V was pared by 6 bases and J by 7 bases, with 16 bases between. This chain's CDR3 is CASSLSSMGNEQFF. CDR3 sequence (DNA): TGTGCCAGCAGCCTTAGCAGTATGGGGAATGAGCAGTTCTTC.

This clonotype was counted at least ten times. The chain couples TRBV5-1 to TRBJ2-3; D gene unclear. Trimming left V 0 bases short and J 1 base short, with 12 bases between. The CDR3 covers 16 residues. Germline CDR1 is SGHRS and CDR2 is YFSETQ. CDR3 sequence reads: CASSLGSWVRTDTQYF. DNA for the CDR3: TGCGCCAGCAGCTTGGGGAGTTGGGTACGCACAGATACGCAGTATTTT.

This sequence joins TRBV7-9 and TRBJ1-2, with D unclear. This CDR3 region has 14 residues. CDR1 SEHNR and CDR2 FQNEAQ come from the germline V gene (reference sequence). With 5 bases removed from V and 2 bases from J, the gap between germline ends came to 12 bases. As DNA, the CDR3 is TGTGCCAGCAGCCCCGACGGAGGGAACTATGGCTACACCTTC. Residues: CASSPDGGNYGYTF. The full variable domain, completed using reference TRBV7-9 and TRBJ1-2, is DTGVSQNPRHKITKRGQNVTFRCDPISEHNRLYWYRQTLGQGPEFLTYFQNEAQLEKSRLLSDRFSAERPKGSFSTLEIQRTEQGDSAMYLCASSPDGGNYGYTFGSGTRLTVV.

This clonotype has a count of ten or more. The CDR3 protein is CASSLDGTGSGGYTF. The CDR3 nucleotides read TGCGCCAGCAGCTTGGATGGGACAGGGAGTGGTGGCTACACCTTC. The rearrangement links TRBV5-1 to TRBJ1-2; 9 nucleotides line up with TRBD1. CDR1 is SGHRS, CDR2 YFSETQ, per germline. J lost 7 bases, V lost 0 bases, and 7 bases had no gene match. CDR3 size: 15 residues.

The chain joins TRBV11-1 to TRBJ1-1; D gene unclear. This CDR3 is 15 amino acids long. V lost 1 base and J lost 2, with 11 bases in between. Looked up from germline, CDR1 is SGHAT and CDR2 is FQDESV (reference sequence). CDR3 protein: CASSLDRGSNTEAFF. In nucleotides, the CDR3 is TGTGCCAGCAGCTTAGACAGAGGGTCTAACACTGAAGCTTTCTTT.

This clonotype was picked up many times. V usage is TRBV20-1 and J usage is TRBJ2-5; the match to TRBD2 covers 8 bases. The length of the CDR3 is 12 residues. Germline loops: CDR1 DFQATT, CDR2 SNEGSKA (reference sequence). V lost 6 bases to trimming and J lost 4 bases; unmatched junction nucleotides: 4. The CDR3 DNA sequence: TGCAGTGCCGGGACTAGTAGAGAGACCCAGTACTTC. This codes for CSAGTSRETQYF.

This clonotype appeared many times. V usage is TRBV5-1 and J usage is TRBJ2-1; D possibly corresponds to TRBD2 (7 bases). Per the germline V gene, CDR1 is SGHRS and CDR2 is YFSETQ. This CDR3 has 16 residues. The germline V and J ends were trimmed by 5 bases and 6 bases, with 21 bases remaining between them. CDR3 DNA: TGCGCCAGCAGTAAAGGGGGAGGGGCGCGAGGCAATGAGCAGTTCTTC. Protein sequence: CASSKGGGARGNEQFF.

In this sample, this clonotype turned up many times. J is TRBJ2-1 and V is TRBV15; 8 nucleotides agree with TRBD2. CDR3 size: 17 residues. The germline CDR1 and CDR2 sequences are LNHNV and YYDKDF (reference sequence). V lost 0 bases and J lost 7; bases outside the gene matches: 11. CDR3 nucleotide sequence: TGTGCCACCAGCAGAGATAAGGGCGGGGGGACCATGAATGAGCAGTTCTTC. Translated, it gives CATSRDKGGGTMNEQFF.

The sample holds many counts of this clonotype. The J gene is TRBJ1-2, the V gene TRBV20-1, with D tentatively TRBD1 (6 bases). V was shortened by 4 bases and J by 4 bases, with 10 bases between the two germline ends. The CDR3 is 12 residues long. Germline V lookup: CDR1 DFQATT, CDR2 SNEGSKA (reference sequence). The CDR3: CSAKQGAYGYTF. The CDR3 nucleotides are TGCAGTGCTAAACAGGGAGCCTATGGCTACACCTTC.

This clonotype came up many times. V usage is TRBV18 and J usage is TRBJ2-2; 7 bases line up with TRBD1. Germline CDR1 and CDR2: KGHSH and LQKENI. The CDR3 is 14 amino acids. V lost 6 bases, J lost 6 bases, and 7 bases stayed unmatched. The CDR3 here is CASSFEGGSGELFF. CDR3 DNA sequence: TGTGCCAGCTCGTTCGAAGGGGGCTCCGGGGAGCTGTTTTTT.